The 28 T cell receptor beta chains given below trace back to one sample, sequenced in a study of blood T cell repertoires in COVID-19. Repertoires were generated with immunoSEQ multiplex PCR, while TCRdb's copy carries only in-frame clones and drops some. The sample has approximately 250,000 clones; around four fifths are singletons. The source material was peripheral blood. The origin of the receptors is a man in his sixties who had recovered from COVID-19.

This chain links TRBV3-1 (or the pseudogene TRBV3-2) with TRBJ2-3, with 8 nucleotides matching TRBD1. V shed 3 bases, J shed 5 bases, and the junction held 10 bases outside the gene matches. CDR1 LGHDT and CDR2 YNNKEL come from the germline V gene (reference sequence). This CDR3 comprises 16 residues. The CDR3 DNA follows: TGTGCCAGCAGCCACTATCGGACAGGGAACGGAGATACGCAGTATTTT. It encodes CASSHYRTGNGDTQYF.

This chain uses TRBV19 with TRBJ2-6; 8 bases align to TRBD1. This CDR3 contains 19 residues. With V trimmed by 3 bases and J by 4 bases, 14 bases remained unmatched. Germline V gene lookup returns CDR1 LNHDA and CDR2 SQIVND (reference sequence). The CDR3 is CASSIPSGTGARGANVLTF. For the CDR3, the DNA is TGTGCCAGTAGTATCCCCTCCGGGACAGGAGCTCGAGGGGCCAACGTCCTGACTTTC.

The chain uses TRBV7-9 and TRBJ1-3, with a possible D match to TRBD1 (5 bases). V was shortened by 6 bases and J by 0 bases, with 9 bases between the two germline ends. The V gene's germline CDR1 is SEHNR and CDR2 FQNEAQ (reference sequence). The CDR3 loop spans 14 amino acids. Written as DNA, the CDR3 is TGTGCCAGCAGGGTAGGGGTCTCTGGAAACACCATATATTTT. Translating gives CASRVGVSGNTIYF.

The chain carries TRBV6-5 and TRBJ1-2; D is perhaps TRBD1 (5 bases). The CDR3 has 11 residues. Germline V gives CDR1 MNHEY, CDR2 SVGAGI. V gave up 5 bases and J gave up 4 bases, with 5 bases separating them. The CDR3 region has the DNA TGTGCCAGCAGTCAGGGCTATGGCTACACCTTC. Translated: CASSQGYGYTF.

This chain connects TRBV21-1 to TRBJ2-7; the table's D gene call, TRBD1, was not cross checked with the DNA. TRBV21-1 is marked as a pseudogene. CDR3 length: 18 amino acids. CDR3 bases: TGTGCCAGCAGCGCGCCAGACAGGGCATATGCGTTGGACTACGAGCAGTACTTC. Protein product: CASSAPDRAYALDYEQYF.

The chain carries TRBV24-1 and TRBJ1-2; TRBD1 might be the D (6 bases). The CDR3 contains 12 residues. Per germline, CDR1 KGHDR and CDR2 SFDVKD. V gave up 9 bases and J gave up 5 bases, with 12 bases separating them. In DNA, the CDR3 is TGTGCCACCTCCAGGGGTGCTTATGGCTACACCTTC. This encodes CATSRGAYGYTF.

This sequence joins TRBV18 and TRBJ1-2, with TRBD1 as a possible D gene (5 bases). This CDR3 region has 13 residues. Trimming stripped 5 bases from V and 3 bases from J, with 10 bases between. Germline CDR1 reads KGHSH; CDR2 reads LQKENI. In nucleotides, the CDR3 is TGTGCCAGCTCAACGGACATCTACTATGGCTACACCTTC. Residues: CASSTDIYYGYTF. Full variable domain (outside the CDR3, taken from reference TRBV18 and TRBJ1-2): NAGVMQNPRHLVRRRGQEARLRCSPMKGHSHVYWYRQLPEEGLKFMVYLQKENIIDESGMPKERFSAEFPKEGPSILRIQQVVRGDSAAYFCASSTDIYYGYTFGSGTRLTVV.

This chain uses TRBV3-1 (or the pseudogene TRBV3-2) with TRBJ1-1; D is perhaps TRBD1 (6 bases). The CDR3 is 15 residues long. Trimming stripped 4 bases from V and 2 bases from J, with 14 bases between. CDR1 is LGHDT, CDR2 YNNKEL, per germline (reference sequence). The CDR3 spells CASSPSPTGNTEAFF. CDR3 nucleotides: TGTGCCAGCAGCCCCTCACCGACAGGCAACACTGAAGCTTTCTTT.

The genes are TRBV5-1 and TRBJ2-3, with 9 bases matching TRBD2. Germline V lookup: CDR1 SGHRS, CDR2 YFSETQ. V shed 1 base, J shed 4 bases, and the junction held 7 bases outside the gene matches. The CDR3 has 16 amino acids. The CDR3 DNA is TGCGCCAGCAGCTTGATCGGGCTAGCGGGGTCAGATACGCAGTATTTT. Protein product: CASSLIGLAGSDTQYF.

A few counts support this clone. The V and J genes are TRBV12-3 or TRBV12-4 and TRBJ2-2; D may be TRBD2 (5 bases). The CDR3 is made up of 13 amino acids. Between the trimmed V and J ends, which lost 5 bases and 7 bases, there was a span of 11 bases. This chain's CDR3 is CASSALEGGELFF. CDR3 nucleotides: TGTGCCAGCAGTGCCTTAGAGGGCGGGGAGCTGTTTTTT.

This rearrangement joins TRBV6-5 to TRBJ2-7; tentatively, D is TRBD2 (7 bases). Trimming took off 0 bases at V and 2 bases at J, with 14 bases between the two ends. The CDR3 contains 16 residues. CDR1 is MNHEY and CDR2 is SVGAGI in the germline V gene. CDR3 sequence reads: CASSYSRGGDTYEQYF. The DNA of the CDR3 is TGTGCCAGCAGTTACTCGAGAGGGGGGGACACCTACGAGCAGTACTTC.

The chain is built from TRBV30 and TRBJ2-7; D remains unclear. Germline assignment: CDR1 GTSNPN and CDR2 SVGIG (reference sequence). V lost 4 bases and J 6 bases, leaving 19 bases between the germline ends. The CDR3 has 14 amino acids. The CDR3 sequence is CAWNQAVVRREQYF. CDR3 nucleotides: TGTGCCTGGAACCAGGCCGTAGTTCGTCGCGAGCAGTACTTC.

This clone was found once. CDR3 coding DNA: TGTGCCATCAGTGTTGGGGGGGCGGGACCGGGCAATGAGCAGTTCTTC. It specifies CAISVGGAGPGNEQFF. This chain uses TRBV10-3 with TRBJ2-1, with a tentative D call TRBD2 (7 bases). V lost 4 bases and J 6 bases, leaving 19 bases between the germline ends. Germline loops: CDR1 ENHRY, CDR2 SYGVKD. This CDR3 has 16 amino acids.

The chain is built from TRBV27 and TRBJ2-3; 8 nucleotides line up with TRBD2. The CDR3 totals 14 residues. CDR1 MNHEY and CDR2 SMNVEV come from the germline V gene (reference sequence). V dropped 6 bases and J dropped 6; count of bases not matched to a gene: 8. The CDR3 here is CASSFGGAGDTQYF. The CDR3 DNA reads TGTGCCAGCAGCTTCGGGGGGGCGGGTGATACGCAGTATTTT.

The V and J genes are TRBV11-2 and TRBJ2-2; 11 nucleotides match TRBD2. The V gene's germline CDR1 is SGHAT and CDR2 FQNNGV. With 4 bases clipped from V and 6 bases from J, the junction kept 1 base outside the gene matches. This CDR3 is built from 14 residues. CDR3 region: CASSYSGGAGELFF. The CDR3 DNA follows: TGTGCCAGCAGCTATAGCGGGGGGGCCGGGGAGCTGTTTTTT.

This chain links TRBV30 with TRBJ1-2; weak D call: TRBD1 (5 bases). The CDR3 has 12 amino acids. Germline lookup yields CDR1 GTSNPN and CDR2 SVGIG (reference sequence). Trimming cost V 2 bases and J 4 bases, with 8 bases left between them. The DNA for the CDR3 is TGTGCCTGGAGTCCGGGGGGCTATGGCTACACCTTC. It yields the protein CAWSPGGYGYTF.

V is TRBV3-1 (or the pseudogene TRBV3-2) and J is TRBJ2-7; 7 bases are a match to TRBD2. Germline V CDR1 and CDR2: LGHDT, YNNKEL (reference sequence). The CDR3 contains 14 residues. J gave up 0 bases and V 6 bases, and 5 bases lay outside the gene matches. This chain's CDR3 is CASRGRTSSYEQYF. CDR3 coding DNA: TGTGCCAGCAGAGGGAGGACTAGCTCCTACGAGCAGTACTTC.

The rearrangement uses TRBV6-1 and TRBJ2-3, with D maybe TRBD1 (5 bases). V lost 0 bases, J lost 4 bases, and 14 bases lay in between. Germline CDR1 MNHNS, CDR2 SASEGT. The length of the CDR3 is 16 residues. In nucleotides, the CDR3 is TGTGCCAGCAGTGAAGCTGCAGGGATAGGCCCAGATACGCAGTATTTT. Amino acids: CASSEAAGIGPDTQYF.

The rearrangement links TRBV19 to TRBJ1-1, with 9 bases aligning to TRBD1. Germline-derived CDR1 and CDR2 are LNHDA and SQIVND (reference sequence). The V and J ends lost 6 bases and 3 bases, in that order; junction bases with no gene match: 8. The CDR3 covers 15 residues. CDR3 residues: CASSPPGTGYTEAFF. The CDR3 coding sequence is TGTGCCAGTAGCCCCCCAGGGACAGGGTACACTGAAGCTTTCTTT.

This chain connects TRBV12-2 to TRBJ1-4. TRBV12-2 is given as a pseudogene. CDR3 length: 15 residues. CDR3 bases: TGTGCAAGTCGCTTAGCCGGGGGGACTAATGAAAAACTGTTTTTT. It is translated as CASRLAGGTNEKLFF.

This clone was found once. The chain carries TRBV19 and TRBJ1-6; 10 bases match TRBD1. The CDR3 has 16 amino acids. Losses at the gene ends were 4 bases for V and 13 bases for J; bases not matched to a gene: 13. Germline-derived CDR1 and CDR2 are LNHDA and SQIVND (reference sequence). This CDR3 reads CASSSSGTGVSYPLHF. CDR3 nucleotides: TGTGCCAGTAGTAGTTCCGGGACAGGGGTATCTTATCCCCTCCACTTT.

V usage is TRBV6-5 and J usage is TRBJ2-2; TRBD1 might be the D (6 bases). CDR3 length: 14 residues. Germline V gene data show CDR1 as MNHEY and CDR2 as SVGAGI. V gave up 6 bases and J gave up 5 bases, with 13 bases separating them. CDR3 residues: CASSLQGRTGELFF. CDR3 bases: TGTGCCAGCAGCTTACAGGGTCGGACCGGGGAGCTGTTTTTT.

This clone occurred a few times. Other nucleotide sequences from this sample produce the same CDR3. The chain has TRBV19 and TRBJ2-2, with unresolved D. Germline V gene sequence: CDR1 LNHDA, CDR2 SQIVND (reference sequence). V was clipped by 6 bases and J by 1 base, with 6 bases between them. The CDR3 contains 13 residues. CDR3 residues: CASRSENTGELFF. CDR3 DNA: TGTGCCAGTAGGAGTGAGAACACCGGGGAGCTGTTTTTT.

V gene TRBV3-1 (or the pseudogene TRBV3-2) combines with J gene TRBJ1-5; the match to TRBD1 covers 8 bases. V lost 3 bases, J lost 7 bases, and 8 bases stayed unmatched. This CDR3 contains 15 residues. Germline V gives CDR1 LGHDT, CDR2 YNNKEL (reference sequence). The CDR3 DNA reads TGTGCCAGCAGCCAGAAGGACAGGGCGGACCAGCCCCAGCATTTT. As protein: CASSQKDRADQPQHF.

This sequence joins TRBV3-1 (or the pseudogene TRBV3-2) and TRBJ2-5; 9 nucleotides line up with TRBD2. This CDR3 contains 15 residues. Germline lookup yields CDR1 LGHDT and CDR2 YNNKEL (reference sequence). V lost 3 bases and J lost 2; bases outside the gene matches: 4. CDR3 sequence reads: CASSQARGGQETQYF. The CDR3 DNA is TGTGCCAGCAGCCAGGCGCGGGGGGGGCAAGAGACCCAGTACTTC.

The rearrangement links TRBV5-8 to TRBJ2-2; D may be TRBD1 (6 bases). The germline V gene has CDR1 SGHTS and CDR2 YDEGEE. CDR3 length equals 15 residues. Trimming removed 2 bases from V and 1 base from J, with 9 bases in between. CDR3 region: CASSFPDRNTGELFF. CDR3 sequence (DNA): TGTGCCAGCAGCTTCCCGGACAGGAACACCGGGGAGCTGTTTTTT.

The chain employs TRBV5-1 and TRBJ2-5; 7 positions agree with TRBD1. Germline V gene data show CDR1 as SGHRS and CDR2 as YFSETQ. V gave up 3 bases and J gave up 4 bases; unmatched junction bases: 12. This CDR3 has 16 amino acids. The CDR3 loop reads CASSSRQGTVGETQYF. CDR3 sequence (DNA): TGCGCCAGCAGCTCTCGACAGGGAACAGTCGGAGAGACCCAGTACTTC. Variable domain in full (rest from reference TRBV5-1 and TRBJ2-5): KAGVTQTPRYLIKTRGQQVTLSCSPISGHRSVSWYQQTPGQGLQFLFEYFSETQRNKGNFPGRFSGRQFSNSRSEMNVSTLELGDSALYLCASSSRQGTVGETQYFGPGTRLLVL.

The rearrangement joins TRBV12-3 or TRBV12-4 to TRBJ2-5; 7 nucleotides match TRBD1. The CDR3 sequence is 13 residues long. V trimming: 5 bases; J trimming: 4 bases; junction bases outside the gene matches: 4. The CDR3 sequence is CASSRGGLETQYF. The CDR3 DNA sequence: TGTGCCAGCAGTAGAGGGGGCCTAGAGACCCAGTACTTC.